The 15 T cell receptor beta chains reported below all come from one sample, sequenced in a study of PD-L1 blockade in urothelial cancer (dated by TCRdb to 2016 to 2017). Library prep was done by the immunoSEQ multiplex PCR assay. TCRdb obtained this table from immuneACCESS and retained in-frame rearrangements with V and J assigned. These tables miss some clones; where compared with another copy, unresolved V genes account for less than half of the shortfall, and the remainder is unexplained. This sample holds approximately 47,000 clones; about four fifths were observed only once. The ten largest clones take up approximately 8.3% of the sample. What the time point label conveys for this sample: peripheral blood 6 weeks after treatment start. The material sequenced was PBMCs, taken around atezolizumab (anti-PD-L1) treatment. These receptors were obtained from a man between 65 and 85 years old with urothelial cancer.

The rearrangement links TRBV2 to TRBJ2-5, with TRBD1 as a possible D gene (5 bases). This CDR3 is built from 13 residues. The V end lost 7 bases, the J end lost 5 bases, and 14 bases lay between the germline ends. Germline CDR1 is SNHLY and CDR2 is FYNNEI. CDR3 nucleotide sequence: TGTGCCAGCACCACCTTGCAGGGTGAGACCCAGTACTTC. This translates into CASTTLQGETQYF.

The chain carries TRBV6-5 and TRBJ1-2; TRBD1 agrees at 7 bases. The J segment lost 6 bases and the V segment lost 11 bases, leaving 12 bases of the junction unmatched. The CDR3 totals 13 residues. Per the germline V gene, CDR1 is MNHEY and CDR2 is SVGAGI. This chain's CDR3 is CASRPPGQNGYTF. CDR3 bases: TGTGCCTCCCGCCCCCCGGGACAGAATGGCTACACCTTC.

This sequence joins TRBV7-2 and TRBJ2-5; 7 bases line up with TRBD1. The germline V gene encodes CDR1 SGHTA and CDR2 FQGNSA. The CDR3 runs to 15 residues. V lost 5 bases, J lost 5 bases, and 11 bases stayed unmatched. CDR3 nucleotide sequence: TGTGCCAGCAGCCGAGACAGGGCGAGTTTGGAGACCCAGTACTTC. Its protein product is CASSRDRASLETQYF.

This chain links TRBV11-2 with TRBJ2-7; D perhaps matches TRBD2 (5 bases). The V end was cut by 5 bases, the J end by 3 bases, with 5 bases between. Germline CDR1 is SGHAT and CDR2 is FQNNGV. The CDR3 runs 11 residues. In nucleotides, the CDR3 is TGTGCCAGCAGCGGGAGCTACGAGCAGTACTTC. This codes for CASSGSYEQYF.

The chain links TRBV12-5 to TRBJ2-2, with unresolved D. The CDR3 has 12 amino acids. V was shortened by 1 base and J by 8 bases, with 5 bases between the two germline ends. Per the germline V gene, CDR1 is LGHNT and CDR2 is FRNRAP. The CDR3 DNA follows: TGTGCTAGTGGTTTGGACCGGGGGGAGCTGTTTTTT. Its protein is CASGLDRGELFF.

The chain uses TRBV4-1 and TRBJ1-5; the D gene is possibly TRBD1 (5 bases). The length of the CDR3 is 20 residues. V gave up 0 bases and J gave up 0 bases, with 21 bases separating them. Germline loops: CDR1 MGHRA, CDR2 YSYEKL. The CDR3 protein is CASSQEGLLTHLNSNQPQHF. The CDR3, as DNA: TGCGCCAGCAGCCAAGAGGGACTCCTGACCCATCTAAATAGCAATCAGCCCCAGCATTTT.

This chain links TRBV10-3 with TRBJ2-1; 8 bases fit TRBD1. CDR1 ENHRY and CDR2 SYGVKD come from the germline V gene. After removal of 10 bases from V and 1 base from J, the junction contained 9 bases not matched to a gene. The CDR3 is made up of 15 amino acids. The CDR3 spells CASQGQEGSYNEQFF. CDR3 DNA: TGTGCCAGCCAGGGACAGGAGGGTTCCTACAATGAGCAGTTCTTC.

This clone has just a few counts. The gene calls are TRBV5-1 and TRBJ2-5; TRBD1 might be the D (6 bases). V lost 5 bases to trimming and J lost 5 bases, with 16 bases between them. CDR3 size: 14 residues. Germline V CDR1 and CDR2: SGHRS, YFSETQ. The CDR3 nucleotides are TGCGCCAGCAGAGCCGGACTGGGGGCGGAGACCCAGTACTTC. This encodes CASRAGLGAETQYF.

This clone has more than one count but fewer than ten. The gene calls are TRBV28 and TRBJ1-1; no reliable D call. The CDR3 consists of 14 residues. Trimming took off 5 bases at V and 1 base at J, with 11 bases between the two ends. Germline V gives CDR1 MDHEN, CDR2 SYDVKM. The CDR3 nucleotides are TGTGCCAGCAGTGGGAGCCTACCGAACACTGAAGCTTTCTTT. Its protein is CASSGSLPNTEAFF.

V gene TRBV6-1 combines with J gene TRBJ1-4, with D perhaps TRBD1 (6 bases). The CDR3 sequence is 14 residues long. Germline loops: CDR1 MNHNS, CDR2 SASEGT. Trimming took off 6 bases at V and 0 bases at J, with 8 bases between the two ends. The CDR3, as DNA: TGTGCCAGCAGGAGGGGGACAACTAATGAAAAACTGTTTTTT. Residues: CASRRGTTNEKLFF.

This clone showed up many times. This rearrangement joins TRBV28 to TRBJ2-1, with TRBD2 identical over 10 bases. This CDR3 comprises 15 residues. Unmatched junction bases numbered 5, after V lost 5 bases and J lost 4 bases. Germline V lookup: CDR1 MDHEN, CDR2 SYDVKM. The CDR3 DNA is TGTGCCAGCAGTACTCGGACTAGCGGTTACAATGAGCAGTTCTTC. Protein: CASSTRTSGYNEQFF.

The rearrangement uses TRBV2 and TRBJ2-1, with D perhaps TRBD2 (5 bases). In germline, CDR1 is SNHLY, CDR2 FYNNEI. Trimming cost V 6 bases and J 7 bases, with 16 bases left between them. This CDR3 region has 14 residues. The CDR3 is CASSFPEGRNEQFF. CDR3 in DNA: TGTGCCAGCAGCTTTCCTGAGGGTAGGAATGAGCAGTTCTTC.

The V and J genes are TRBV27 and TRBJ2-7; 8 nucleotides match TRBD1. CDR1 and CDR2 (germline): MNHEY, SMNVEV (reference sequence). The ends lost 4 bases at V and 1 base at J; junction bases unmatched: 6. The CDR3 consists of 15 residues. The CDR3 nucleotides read TGTGCCAGCAGTTACCGGCGGACAGGGTCCTACGAGCAGTACTTC. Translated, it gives CASSYRRTGSYEQYF.

The CDR3 DNA follows: TGTGCCAGCAGTTTATCACCAGGAGCAGGGGGAAACACCATATATTTT. Protein sequence: CASSLSPGAGGNTIYF. The rearrangement joins TRBV28 to TRBJ1-3, with D possibly TRBD1 on 5 matching bases. V was trimmed by 1 base and J by 4 bases, leaving 14 bases between them. Germline CDR1 MDHEN, CDR2 SYDVKM. This CDR3 contains 16 residues.

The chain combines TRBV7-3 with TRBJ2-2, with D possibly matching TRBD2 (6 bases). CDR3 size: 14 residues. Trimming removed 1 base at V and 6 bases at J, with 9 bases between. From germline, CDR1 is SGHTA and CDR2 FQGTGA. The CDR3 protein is CASSLISGAGELFF. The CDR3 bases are TGTGCCAGCAGCTTAATTTCGGGGGCCGGGGAGCTGTTTTTT.